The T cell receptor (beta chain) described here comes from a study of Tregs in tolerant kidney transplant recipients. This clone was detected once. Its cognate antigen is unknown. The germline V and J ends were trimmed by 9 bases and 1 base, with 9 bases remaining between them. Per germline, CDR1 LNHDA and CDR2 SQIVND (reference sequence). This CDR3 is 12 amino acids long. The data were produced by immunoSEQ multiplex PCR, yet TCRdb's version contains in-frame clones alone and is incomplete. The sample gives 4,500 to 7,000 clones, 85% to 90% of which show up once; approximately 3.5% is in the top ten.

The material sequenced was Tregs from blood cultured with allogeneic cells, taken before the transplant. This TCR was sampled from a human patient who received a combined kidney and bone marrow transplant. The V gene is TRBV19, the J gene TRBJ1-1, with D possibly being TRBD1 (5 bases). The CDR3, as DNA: TGTGCCAGCCCGGGGCCGAACACTGAAGCTTTCTTT. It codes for CASPGPNTEAFF.